The TCR beta chain described here comes from a study of patients and donors after allogeneic stem cell transplantation (TCRdb year 2020). Counted from cysteine to phenylalanine, this CDR3 has 14 amino acids. The only DNA kept is the CDR3, 42 bases in frame from the first base. V and J lose 0 bases and 8 bases, and a span of 11 bases separates them. From a lookup of the germline V gene, CDR1 and CDR2 are SGHRS and YFSETQ. A word on this clonotype: Its antigen target is currently unknown. Per-base quality was not reported, and no clone a single base away is much larger than it.

The library was produced with RT-PCR. Data came from a NextSeq 550. TCRdb cleaned the public reads at Q25 with fastp, built clones with MiXCR and kept in-frame beta chains. Rows are combined by CDR3 protein, so each entry shows the most common genes and DNA. A total of about 40,000 distinct CDR3 sequences appear in this sample, about 30% of them only once. About 78% of the sample goes to the ten largest clones. The sequence was obtained from a human donor who was either an allogeneic HSCT recipient or a stem cell or donor lymphocyte infusion donor (not recorded which). It is not recorded whose cells these are; they may come from a transplant donor. The sequenced sample consisted of blood, either unsorted or a sorted T cell fraction (not recorded which). The V and J segments used are TRBV5-1 and TRBJ1-4, with TRBD1 tentatively as D gene (5 bases match). DNA sequence: TGCGCCAGCAGCTTGGCCGGGACTCCAGAAAAACTGTTTTTT. Its protein product is CASSLAGTPEKLFF.